What follows is one TCR beta chain and its context. These data are taken from a study of T cell responses to AZD1222 COVID-19 vaccine. V lost 8 bases and J lost 3; bases outside the gene matches: 2. This CDR3 region has 14 residues. Germline V gives CDR1 SGHVS, CDR2 FQNEAQ. Clones were read by immunoSEQ multiplex PCR, and TCRdb kept only the in-frame ones, dropping some. The table has 150,000 or so clones, over 85% seen once. The V and J genes are TRBV7-8 and TRBJ1-4, with TRBD1 matching 11 bases. The sequence was obtained from an adult in good health. The specimen was peripheral blood, collected on day 0 of AZD1222 vaccination. The CDR3, as DNA: TGTGCCAGCGGACAGGGGGCAGCTAATGAAAAACTGTTTTTT. This encodes CASGQGAANEKLFF.